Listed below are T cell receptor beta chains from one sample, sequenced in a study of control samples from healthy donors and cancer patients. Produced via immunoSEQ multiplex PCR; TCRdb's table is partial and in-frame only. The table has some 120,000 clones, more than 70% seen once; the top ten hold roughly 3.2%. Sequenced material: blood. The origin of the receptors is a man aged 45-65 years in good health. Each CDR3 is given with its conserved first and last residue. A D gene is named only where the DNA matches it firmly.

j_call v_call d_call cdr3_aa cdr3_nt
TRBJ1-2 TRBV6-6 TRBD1 CASSKGQGEDYGYTF TGTGCCAGCAGCAAGGGCCAGGGGGAGGATTATGGCTACACCTTC
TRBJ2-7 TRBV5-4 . CASSLAVGEQYF TGTGCCAGCAGCTTGGCTGTGGGCGAGCAGTACTTC
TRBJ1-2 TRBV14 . CASSPDLAYGYTF TGTGCCAGCAGCCCGGATTTAGCCTATGGCTACACCTTC
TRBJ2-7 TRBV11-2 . CASPQGFTYEQYF TGTGCCAGCCCGCAGGGGTTTACCTACGAGCAGTACTTC
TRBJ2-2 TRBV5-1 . CASSWGRTGELFF TGCGCCAGCAGTTGGGGGCGCACCGGGGAGCTGTTTTTT
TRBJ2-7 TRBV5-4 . CASSLNYEQYF TGTGCCAGCAGTTTAAACTACGAGCAGTACTTC
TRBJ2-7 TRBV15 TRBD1 CATSREAQGAVSSYEQYF TGTGCCACCAGCAGAGAGGCGCAGGGGGCGGTCAGCTCCTACGAGCAGTACTTC
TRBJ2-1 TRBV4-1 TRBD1 CASSPWTGGNEQFF TGCGCCAGTAGCCCTTGGACAGGGGGGAATGAGCAGTTCTTC
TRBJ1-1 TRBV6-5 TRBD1 CASSYGRGESEAFF TGTGCCAGCAGTTACGGCAGGGGGGAGTCTGAAGCTTTCTTT
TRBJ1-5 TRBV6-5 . CASSTGQHNQPQHF TGTGCCAGCAGTACGGGACAACACAATCAGCCCCAGCATTTT
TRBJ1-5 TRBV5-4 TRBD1 CASSQGQGMWQPQHF TGTGCCAGCAGCCAGGGACAGGGTATGTGGCAGCCCCAGCATTTT
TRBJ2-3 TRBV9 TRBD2 CASSPAGGVTDTQYF TGTGCCAGCAGCCCTGCTGGGGGGGTGACAGATACGCAGTATTTT
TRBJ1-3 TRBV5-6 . CASSLGPGEVGNTIYF TGTGCCAGCAGCTTGGGGCCAGGGGAGGTTGGAAACACCATATATTTT
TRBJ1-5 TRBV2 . CASSEALGGNQPQHF TGTGCCAGCAGTGAAGCGCTGGGGGGCAATCAGCCCCAGCATTTT